The clone carrying this T cell receptor beta chain was observed a few times. The method was immunoSEQ multiplex PCR; TCRdb's version includes in-frame clones alone and lacks a portion of them. The profile shows some 270,000 clones, roughly 84% of them singletons. This entry is derived from a study of blood T cell repertoires in COVID-19. Germline V gives CDR1 MGHRA, CDR2 YSYEKL. V lost 0 bases, J lost 1 base, and 12 bases lay in between. The CDR3 is 16 residues long. This clonotype was sampled from a person in their 70s with COVID-19, enrolled during active disease. The chain recombines TRBV4-1 with TRBJ1-1; no clear D gene. Material for sequencing was peripheral blood. The CDR3 DNA is TGCGCCAGCAGCCAAGATTTTTTTACAGCGAACACTGAAGCTTTCTTT. This codes for CASSQDFFTANTEAFF.